The clone carrying this T cell receptor (beta chain) was observed a few times. Antigen specificity is unknown. This CDR3 spans 15 amino acids. Trimming removed 7 bases from V and 7 bases from J, with 20 bases in between. The germline CDR1 and CDR2 sequences are SNHLY and FYNNEI. Quantitative 5'-RACE was performed with molecular barcodes, and it yielded the TCR beta libraries. TCRdb reprocessed the 5' RACE reads with MiXCR, giving one entry per CDR3 protein. The sample consists of about 390,000 distinct CDR3 sequences, around 22% of them appearing once. The sample comes from a study of CD8 T cells in ankylosing spondylitis. General study results and limits: Within matched ankylosing spondylitis synovial fluid, disease-linked clones were reportedly significantly enriched. In ankylosing spondylitis blood, a motif of seven to nine highly homologous TCR beta variants appeared characteristic.

The V gene is TRBV2, the J gene TRBJ2-1; perhaps D is TRBD1 or TRBD2 (7 bases each). What was sequenced was blood, either unsorted or a sorted T cell fraction (not recorded which). The sequence came from a male donor with ankylosing spondylitis. The CDR3 DNA reads TGTGCCAGCACCGCCTGGGAGGGGGCGAGAAATGAGCAGTTCTTC. Protein: CASTAWEGARNEQFF.